Described below is a single TCR beta chain sequence and its context. This CDR3 region has 16 residues. The ends were cut back, 1 base at V and 3 bases at J, with 16 bases in the middle. Germline CDR1 is MGHRA and CDR2 is YSYEKL. The data belong to a study of T cell changes during pregnancy in multiple sclerosis. TCRdb's copy holds only in-frame clones and misses some; the assay was immunoSEQ multiplex PCR. The profile shows some 93,000 clones, 90% to 95% of them singletons. V and J are TRBV4-1 and TRBJ2-7; D ambiguous. The origin of this receptor is a female donor in good health, enrolled as a control in a pregnancy study. The specimen was peripheral blood, collected after pregnancy. The CDR3 spells CASSQGITSRYYEQYF. DNA of the CDR3: TGCGCCAGCAGCCAAGGAATCACGTCGAGATACTACGAGCAGTACTTC.